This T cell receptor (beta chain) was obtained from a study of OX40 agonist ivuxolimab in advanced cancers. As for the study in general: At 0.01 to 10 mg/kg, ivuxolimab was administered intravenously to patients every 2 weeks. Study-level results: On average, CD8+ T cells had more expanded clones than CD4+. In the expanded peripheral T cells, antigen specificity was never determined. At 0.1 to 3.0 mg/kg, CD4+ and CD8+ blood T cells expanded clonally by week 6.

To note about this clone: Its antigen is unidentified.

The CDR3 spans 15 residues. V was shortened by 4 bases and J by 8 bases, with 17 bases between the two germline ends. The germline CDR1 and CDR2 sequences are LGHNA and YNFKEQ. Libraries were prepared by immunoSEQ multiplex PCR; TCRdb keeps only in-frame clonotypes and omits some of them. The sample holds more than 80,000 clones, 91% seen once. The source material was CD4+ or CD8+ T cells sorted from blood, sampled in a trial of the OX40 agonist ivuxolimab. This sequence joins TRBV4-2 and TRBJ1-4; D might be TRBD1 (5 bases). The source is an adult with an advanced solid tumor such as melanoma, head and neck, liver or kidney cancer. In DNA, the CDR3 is TGTGCCAGCAGCCCCAACTGGGACCTAATGGAAAAACTGTTTTTT. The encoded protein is CASSPNWDLMEKLFF.